The 21 T cell receptor beta chains in this list originate from one sample, sequenced in a study of blood T cell repertoires in COVID-19. Data came from immunoSEQ multiplex PCR; TCRdb stores just in-frame clones and leaves some out. The table lists about 240,000 clones, approximately 83% of them singletons. Source material: peripheral blood. The receptor source for this set is a man aged 30 to 39 who had recovered from COVID-19.

This chain uses TRBV6-6 with TRBJ2-7; 12 positions match TRBD2. Per the germline V gene, CDR1 is MNHNY and CDR2 is SVGAGI (reference sequence). The V and J ends lost 5 bases and 4 bases, in that order; junction bases with no gene match: 3. This CDR3 has 14 residues. The CDR3: CASSRLAGEYEQYF. CDR3 in DNA: TGTGCCAGCAGTCGACTAGCGGGGGAGTACGAGCAGTACTTC.

The J gene is TRBJ2-5, the V gene TRBV19; the match to TRBD1 covers 10 bases. Trimming cost V 3 bases and J 3 bases; bases outside gene matches: 7. The germline CDR1 and CDR2 sequences are LNHDA and SQIVND (reference sequence). The CDR3 length is 16 residues. This CDR3 is CASSIRFGTGEETQYF. CDR3 coding DNA: TGTGCCAGTAGTATTAGGTTTGGGACAGGGGAAGAGACCCAGTACTTC.

J is TRBJ2-1 and V is TRBV7-3, with D possibly TRBD1 on 5 matching bases. From germline, CDR1 is SGHTA and CDR2 FQGTGA. CDR3 length: 15 amino acids. The V end was cut by 2 bases, the J end by 3 bases, with 11 bases between. The DNA of the CDR3 is TGTGCCAGCAGCTTAGGGGTGGGGCTCTACAATGAGCAGTTCTTC. Its protein product is CASSLGVGLYNEQFF.

The chain joins TRBV19 to TRBJ1-5; D possibly corresponds to TRBD1 (5 bases). V lost 6 bases, J lost 0 bases, and 15 bases lay in between. Germline V gene sequence: CDR1 LNHDA, CDR2 SQIVND (reference sequence). This CDR3 region has 16 residues. This chain's CDR3 is CASRGKTDYSNQPQHF. The CDR3 bases are TGTGCCAGTAGGGGAAAGACAGATTATAGCAATCAGCCCCAGCATTTT.

This sequence joins TRBV2 and TRBJ1-2; the D is unclear. CDR3 length: 10 amino acids. Trimming removed 4 bases at V and 9 bases at J, with 6 bases between. Germline CDR1 is SNHLY and CDR2 is FYNNEI. Here the CDR3 reads CASSAGRYTF. CDR3 DNA: TGTGCCAGCAGTGCGGGTCGCTACACCTTC.

V is TRBV7-7 and J is TRBJ2-3, with 8 nucleotides matching TRBD1. V was pared by 5 bases and J by 7 bases, with 5 bases of the junction left unmatched. The CDR3 contains 13 residues. Per the germline V gene, CDR1 is SSHAT and CDR2 is FNYEAQ (reference sequence). The CDR3 here is CASSPTGGNTQYF. The CDR3 DNA follows: TGTGCCAGCAGCCCAACAGGGGGAAATACGCAGTATTTT. The complete variable domain, with remaining parts taken from reference TRBV7-7 and TRBJ2-3, reads GAGVSQSPRYKVTKRGQDVTLRCDPISSHATLYWYQQALGQGPEFLTYFNYEAQPDKSGLPSDRFSAERPEGSISTLTIQRTEQRDSAMYRCASSPTGGNTQYFGPGTRLTVL.

This clone showed up just once. The chain uses TRBV6-5 and TRBJ1-6, with D possibly being TRBD1 (5 bases). The V end lost 6 bases, the J end lost 12 bases, and 12 bases lay between the germline ends. The CDR3 contains 12 residues. From germline, CDR1 is MNHEY and CDR2 SVGAGI. The CDR3 coding sequence is TGTGCCAGCAGCCTACCCCAGGGACCCCTCCACTTT. Amino acid sequence: CASSLPQGPLHF.

The chain employs TRBV11-2 and TRBJ2-3; D might be TRBD2 (6 bases). Germline CDR1 is SGHAT and CDR2 is FQNNGV. There are 15 residues in the CDR3. The germline V and J ends were trimmed by 5 bases and 6 bases, with 18 bases remaining between them. As DNA, the CDR3 is TGTGCCAGCAGCCCGTTGGAGGGGCTTGGGGATACGCAGTATTTT. The encoded protein is CASSPLEGLGDTQYF.

The chain uses TRBV28 and TRBJ1-1; 9 bases agree with TRBD1. CDR3 size: 16 residues. Germline CDR1 MDHEN, CDR2 SYDVKM. The J segment lost 0 bases and the V segment lost 5 bases, leaving 7 bases of the junction unmatched. As DNA, the CDR3 is TGTGCCAGCAGTCGACAGGGGGAATTACTGAACACTGAAGCTTTCTTT. This encodes CASSRQGELLNTEAFF.

The gene calls are TRBV5-1 and TRBJ1-1, with unresolved D. CDR1 is SGHRS, CDR2 YFSETQ, per germline. With 7 bases removed from V and 1 base from J, the gap between germline ends came to 11 bases. CDR3 length: 13 residues. CDR3 sequence: CASRDTENTEAFF. CDR3 coding DNA: TGCGCCAGCCGCGACACCGAGAACACTGAAGCTTTCTTT.

This clone was detected only once. V is TRBV5-1 and J is TRBJ1-1, with 9 bases aligning to TRBD1. The germline gives CDR1 SGHRS, CDR2 YFSETQ. This CDR3 is 15 amino acids long. V was clipped by 4 bases and J by 4 bases; unmatched bases: 8. CDR3 residues: CASSPGTGPVTEAFF. Written as DNA, the CDR3 is TGCGCCAGCAGCCCGGGGACAGGGCCGGTCACTGAAGCTTTCTTT.

The chain uses TRBV4-1 and TRBJ2-7; perhaps TRBD1 as D (7 bases). The CDR3 totals 15 residues. Germline V lookup: CDR1 MGHRA, CDR2 YSYEKL. V gave up 2 bases and J gave up 3 bases, with 14 bases separating them. The CDR3 reads CASSQQDQGGYEQYF. The CDR3, as DNA: TGCGCCAGCAGCCAACAGGATCAGGGGGGCTACGAGCAGTACTTC.

The genes are TRBV27 and TRBJ1-5; D is possibly TRBD1 (5 bases). Between the trimmed V and J ends, which lost 4 bases and 2 bases, there was a span of 27 bases. This CDR3 region has 20 residues. Germline CDR1 MNHEY, CDR2 SMNVEV (reference sequence). The CDR3 region is CASSSPPGRDRPLGNQPQHF. The CDR3 bases are TGTGCCAGCAGTTCCCCACCCGGTCGAGACAGACCTCTTGGCAATCAGCCCCAGCATTTT.

This chain uses TRBV28 with TRBJ2-1, with 11 bases fitting TRBD1. V shed 5 bases, J shed 9 bases, and the junction held 6 bases outside the gene matches. Germline V gene sequence: CDR1 MDHEN, CDR2 SYDVKM. CDR3 length equals 14 residues. The CDR3 bases are TGTGCCAGCAGTCCAGGGACAGGGGGTCTTGAGCAGTTCTTC. It is translated as CASSPGTGGLEQFF.

This chain connects TRBV2 to TRBJ2-5; D might be TRBD1 (6 bases). CDR1 is SNHLY, CDR2 FYNNEI, per germline. V was pared by 11 bases and J by 5 bases, with 24 bases between. CDR3 length equals 15 residues. The CDR3 DNA follows: TGTGCCGGATCGTCTCTACAGGGCGTCGGGGAGACCCAGTACTTC. Translating gives CAGSSLQGVGETQYF.

This clone is a singleton in its sample. The chain couples TRBV5-1 to TRBJ1-2, with a tentative D call TRBD1 (6 bases). V lost 0 bases and J lost 4, with 13 bases in between. Germline CDR1 and CDR2: SGHRS and YFSETQ. The CDR3 contains 15 residues. The CDR3 is CASSLAQGWSYGYTF. CDR3 coding DNA: TGCGCCAGCAGCTTGGCGCAGGGGTGGAGCTATGGCTACACCTTC.

This clone has just one count. The chain carries TRBV6-1 and TRBJ2-3; TRBD2 matches 9 bases. The CDR3 contains 14 residues. J was trimmed by 7 bases and V by 2 bases; bases with no gene match: 4. CDR1 is MNHNS, CDR2 SASEGT, per germline. CDR3 sequence: CASSEIAGAHTQYF. For the CDR3, the DNA is TGTGCCAGCAGTGAAATAGCGGGGGCCCATACGCAGTATTTT.

In its sample, this clone was seen a few times. This chain uses TRBV10-3 with TRBJ1-2, with TRBD1 as a possible D gene (6 bases). V was cut by 2 bases and J by 7 bases, with 11 bases left in between. CDR1 and CDR2 from the germline V gene are ENHRY and SYGVKD. The CDR3 covers 13 residues. This CDR3 is CAISERGGGGYTF. CDR3 in DNA: TGTGCCATCAGTGAGAGGGGAGGGGGTGGCTACACCTTC.

This rearrangement joins TRBV5-6 to TRBJ2-7, with TRBD1 as a possible D gene (5 bases). Trimming took 0 bases from V and 3 from J, leaving 13 bases between them. Germline V gene sequence: CDR1 SGHDT, CDR2 YYEEEE. CDR3 length: 15 amino acids. CDR3 nucleotide sequence: TGTGCCAGCAGCTTGGTAGGACAACCCCACTACGAGCAGTACGTC. This gives the protein CASSLVGQPHYEQYV.

The V call is TRBV2, the J call TRBJ2-7, with a possible D match to TRBD1 (5 bases). The V end was cut by 3 bases, the J end by 3 bases, with 12 bases between. The CDR3 has 14 amino acids. Germline-derived CDR1 and CDR2 are SNHLY and FYNNEI. In nucleotides, the CDR3 is TGTGCCAGCAGTGATCAGGGCGGTTTCTACGAGCAGTACTTC. As protein: CASSDQGGFYEQYF.

This chain connects TRBV6-2 or TRBV6-3 to TRBJ2-1; 9 bases match TRBD1. From germline, CDR1 is MNHEY and CDR2 SVGEGT. The V segment lost 5 bases and the J segment 9 bases; nucleotides outside the gene matches: 8. The CDR3 totals 14 residues. This chain's CDR3 is CASSPTGGQGEQFF. In DNA form, the CDR3 reads TGTGCCAGCAGTCCCACAGGGGGCCAAGGTGAGCAGTTCTTC.